This record covers a single TCR beta chain. The antigen is unknown. The data were obtained in a study of cytomegalovirus exposure and HLA in healthy donors. On the study more broadly: Samples from HLA-typed donors yielded around 85 million unique TCRs in an early data release. Whole-study findings and limits: A later analysis showed HLA-associated TCR beta chains outstripping equally common others in clonal expansion. Researchers reported in a later analysis that a missense DCLRE1C variant was tied to TCR beta V- and J-gene trimming. A later analysis found most CMV-associated TCR beta chains apparently HLA-restricted.

Researchers ran the PCR with 60 Vbeta and 13 Jbeta primers. Repertoires were generated with immunoSEQ multiplex PCR, while TCRdb's copy carries only in-frame clones and drops some. The sample lists approximately 190,000 clones, roughly 68% occurring once. The CDR3 length is 14 residues. Looked up from germline, CDR1 is LNHNV and CDR2 is YYDKDF (reference sequence). With 0 bases removed from V and 4 bases from J, the gap between germline ends came to 9 bases. Source material: PBMCs. The chain links TRBV15 to TRBJ1-2; D is unclear. This receptor was obtained from a woman between 25 and 40 years old in good health and CMV-seronegative. This CDR3 reads CATSRDSLSYGYTF. CDR3 bases: TGTGCCACCAGCAGAGATTCCCTGAGCTATGGCTACACCTTC.